This is a list of T cell receptor beta chains from one sample in a study of graft-versus-host responses after intestinal transplantation. Generated by immunoSEQ multiplex PCR, the TCRdb table keeps only in-frame clones and is missing some. Of just over 9,000 clones listed, roughly 30% are singletons. This specimen was alloreactive CD8+ T cells from a mixed lymphocyte reaction culture, taken before transplantation. These receptors came from a human patient who was an organ donor for intestinal transplantation. The CDR3 runs from the conserved cysteine through the conserved F or W. The D gene is left open where the match is weak. For some rows the clone size is stated as once, few or many, or as a class when expanded; others skip it.

V gene: TRBV2; clone size: few; D gene: -; J gene: TRBJ2-7; CDR3 protein: CAGGIPYEQYF; CDR3 DNA: TGTGCCGGAGGGATACCCTACGAGCAGTACTTC
V gene: TRBV4-1; clone size: few; D gene: TRBD1; J gene: TRBJ2-2; CDR3 protein: CASSHLDRGGTGELFF; CDR3 DNA: TGTGCCAGCAGCCATCTGGACAGGGGAGGAACCGGGGAGCTGTTTTTT
V gene: TRBV6-9; clone size: few; D gene: TRBD2; J gene: TRBJ2-5; CDR3 protein: CASSQTSGGVQETQYF; CDR3 DNA: TGTGCCAGCAGCCAGACTAGCGGAGGGGTCCAAGAGACCCAGTACTTC
V gene: TRBV2; clone size: -; D gene: -; J gene: TRBJ2-1; CDR3 protein: CATLVGGAAYNEQFF; CDR3 DNA: TGTGCCACCTTAGTGGGGGGGGCAGCCTACAATGAGCAGTTCTTC
V gene: TRBV28; clone size: -; D gene: -; J gene: TRBJ1-2; CDR3 protein: CASSFPAGANYGYTF; CDR3 DNA: TGTGCCAGCAGTTTTCCTGCAGGGGCGAACTATGGCTACACCTTC
V gene: TRBV4-2; clone size: medium-sized; D gene: -; J gene: TRBJ2-6; CDR3 protein: CASSQDPGGGANVLTF; CDR3 DNA: TGTGCCAGCAGCCAAGACCCTGGAGGCGGGGCCAACGTCCTGACTTTC
V gene: TRBV27; clone size: -; D gene: -; J gene: TRBJ1-5; CDR3 protein: CAGSLATNQPQHF; CDR3 DNA: TGTGCCGGCAGTTTGGCCACCAATCAGCCCCAGCATTTT
V gene: TRBV11-2; clone size: -; D gene: TRBD2; J gene: TRBJ2-1; CDR3 protein: CASSTREGEQFF; CDR3 DNA: TGTGCCAGCAGCACCAGGGAGGGTGAGCAGTTCTTC
V gene: TRBV13; clone size: -; D gene: TRBD2; J gene: TRBJ2-3; CDR3 protein: CASSVAGGNTDTQYF; CDR3 DNA: TGTGCCAGCAGCGTAGCGGGAGGCAACACAGATACGCAGTATTTT
V gene: TRBV4-2; clone size: medium-sized; D gene: TRBD2; J gene: TRBJ2-1; CDR3 protein: CASSRTSGGANEQFF; CDR3 DNA: TGTGCCAGCAGCCGGACTAGCGGGGGGGCCAATGAGCAGTTCTTC
V gene: TRBV7-8; clone size: -; D gene: TRBD2; J gene: TRBJ2-7; CDR3 protein: CASSARQRGNYYEQYF; CDR3 DNA: TGTGCCAGCAGCGCCAGACAGCGGGGGAATTACTACGAGCAGTACTTC
V gene: TRBV10-3; clone size: few; D gene: -; J gene: TRBJ2-7; CDR3 protein: CAITPGQFYEQYF; CDR3 DNA: TGTGCCATCACCCCGGGACAATTCTACGAGCAGTACTTC
V gene: TRBV11-3; clone size: -; D gene: -; J gene: TRBJ1-1; CDR3 protein: CASSWEMDWNTEAFF; CDR3 DNA: TGTGCCAGCAGCTGGGAAATGGACTGGAACACTGAAGCTTTCTTT
V gene: TRBV11-3; clone size: few; D gene: -; J gene: TRBJ2-3; CDR3 protein: CASSLSGYTDTQYF; CDR3 DNA: TGTGCCAGCAGCTTGAGCGGATACACAGATACGCAGTATTTT
V gene: TRBV7-6; clone size: -; D gene: TRBD1; J gene: TRBJ1-6; CDR3 protein: CASSPSTIHRGQSPLHF; CDR3 DNA: TGTGCCAGCAGCCCCTCCACTATACACAGGGGGCAGTCACCCCTCCACTTT
V gene: TRBV11-3; clone size: -; D gene: TRBD1; J gene: TRBJ2-3; CDR3 protein: CASTGDRGRDTQYF; CDR3 DNA: TGTGCCAGCACAGGGGACAGGGGGCGAGATACGCAGTATTTT
V gene: TRBV7-6; clone size: -; D gene: -; J gene: TRBJ1-2; CDR3 protein: CASSSLGGGYTF; CDR3 DNA: TGTGCCAGCAGCTCCCTGGGCGGGGGCTACACCTTC
V gene: TRBV2; clone size: few; D gene: -; J gene: TRBJ1-2; CDR3 protein: CASSPGALSGLNYGYTF; CDR3 DNA: TGTGCCAGCAGTCCAGGTGCCCTCTCCGGACTGAACTATGGCTACACCTTC
V gene: TRBV7-6; clone size: -; D gene: -; J gene: TRBJ2-7; CDR3 protein: CASSLSGTISEQYF; CDR3 DNA: TGTGCCAGCAGCCTAAGCGGGACAATCAGCGAGCAGTACTTC
V gene: TRBV4-1; clone size: -; D gene: -; J gene: TRBJ2-7; CDR3 protein: CASSPAAVRSYEQYF; CDR3 DNA: TGCGCCAGCAGCCCCGCGGCTGTCCGCTCCTACGAGCAGTACTTC